This T cell receptor (beta chain) derives from a study of blood T cells in healthy people across ages. This clonotype was seen many times. Combining a sample-barcoded 5' primer with a J-beta primer mix, a second PCR ran for roughly 6 to 12 cycles. TCRdb reprocessed the 5' RACE reads via MiXCR and lists one record per CDR3 protein. The data show about 1,500,000 distinct CDR3 sequences, about 28% seen once. V gave up 0 bases and J gave up 3 bases, with 8 bases separating them. This CDR3 contains 14 residues. CDR1 LNHNV and CDR2 YYDKDF come from the germline V gene (reference sequence). This receptor was taken from a woman aged 30 to 39 in good health. The rearrangement joins TRBV15 to TRBJ1-2; D uncertain. The sequenced material came from blood. The CDR3 loop reads CATSRDRADYGYTF. The CDR3 nucleotides read TGTGCCACCAGCAGAGATAGGGCAGACTATGGCTACACCTTC. Combining the CDR3 with reference TRBV15 and TRBJ1-2 gives the whole variable domain DAMVIQNPRYQVTQFGKPVTLSCSQTLNHNVMYWYQQKSSQAPKLLFHYYDKDFNNEADTPDNFQSRRPNTSFCFLDIRSPGLGDTAMYLCATSRDRADYGYTFGSGTRLTVV.